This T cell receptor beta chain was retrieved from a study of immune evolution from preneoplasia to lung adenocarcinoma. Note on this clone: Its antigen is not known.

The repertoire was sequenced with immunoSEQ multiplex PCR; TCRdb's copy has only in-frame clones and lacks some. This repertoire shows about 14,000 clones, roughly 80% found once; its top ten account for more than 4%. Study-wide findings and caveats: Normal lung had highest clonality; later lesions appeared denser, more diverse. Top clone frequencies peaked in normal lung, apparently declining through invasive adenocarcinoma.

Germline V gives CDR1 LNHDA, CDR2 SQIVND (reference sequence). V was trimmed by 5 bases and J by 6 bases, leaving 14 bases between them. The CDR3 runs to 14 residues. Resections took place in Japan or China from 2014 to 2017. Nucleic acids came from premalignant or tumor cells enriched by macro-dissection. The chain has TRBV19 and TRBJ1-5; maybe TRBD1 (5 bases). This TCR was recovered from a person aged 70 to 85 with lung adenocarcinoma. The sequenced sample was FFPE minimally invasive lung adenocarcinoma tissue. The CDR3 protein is CASSSPRVGQPQHF. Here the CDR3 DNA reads TGTGCCAGTAGTTCCCCCAGGGTTGGTCAGCCCCAGCATTTT.